This TCR beta chain comes out of a study of T-cell memory formation after mild COVID-19. Study summary: Largely donor-specific TCR clusters were found. Study-wide results and limits: Shrinking CD4+ clones resided mostly in CM and EM, and CD8+ ones in EMRA.

This clonotype has a count of ten or more. Its antigen is still unknown. TCR alpha and TCR beta cDNA libraries with sample barcodes and UMIs came from 5'RACE using constant-segment primers. TCRdb processed the 5' RACE reads anew with MiXCR; each CDR3 protein has one entry. The sample carries over 400,000 distinct CDR3 sequences, more than 20% recorded once. The receptor was isolated from an adult woman who had mild COVID-19 (a few samples of this study predate the infection). Cell type and time point are not known. The sequenced sample consisted of PBMCs or a T cell subset sorted from them (not recorded which).

DNA of the CDR3: TGCGCCAGCGGAAGACAGGGAGCAAACACTGAAGCTTTCTTT. Translating gives CASGRQGANTEAFF. The gene calls are TRBV5-1 and TRBJ1-1; 7 bases fit TRBD1. The CDR3 contains 14 residues. V was pared by 7 bases and J by 2 bases, with 8 bases of the junction left unmatched. From germline, CDR1 is SGHRS and CDR2 YFSETQ. The full variable domain, rest sourced from reference TRBV5-1 and TRBJ1-1, is KAGVTQTPRYLIKTRGQQVTLSCSPISGHRSVSWYQQTPGQGLQFLFEYFSETQRNKGNFPGRFSGRQFSNSRSEMNVSTLELGDSALYLCASGRQGANTEAFFGQGTRLTVV.